Following are 12 T cell receptor beta chains from one sample sequenced in a study of control samples from healthy donors and cancer patients. The protocol was immunoSEQ multiplex PCR, while the TCRdb copy is restricted to in-frame clones and leaves out a portion. The sample lists about 120,000 clones, over 90% seen once, with roughly 2.7% in the top ten. The sample comprised blood. The source is a man younger than 40 in good health.

This sequence joins TRBV6-5 and TRBJ1-1; 9 bases are shared with TRBD1. CDR3 size: 15 residues. Germline V lookup: CDR1 MNHEY, CDR2 SVGAGI. The V gene end was trimmed by 0 bases and the J gene end by 3 bases; junction bases not matched to a gene: 2. The CDR3: CASSYSRTGDTEAFF. The DNA for the CDR3 is TGTGCCAGCAGTTACTCCCGGACAGGGGACACTGAAGCTTTCTTT.

This chain links TRBV5-6 with TRBJ2-3; 11 nucleotides align to TRBD1. CDR3 length: 15 residues. With 5 bases clipped from V and 4 bases from J, the junction kept 6 bases outside the gene matches. CDR1 and CDR2 from the germline V gene are SGHDT and YYEEEE. CDR3 DNA sequence: TGTGCCAGCAGAGTTGGGACAGGGGGGGCAGATACGCAGTATTTT. It is translated as CASRVGTGGADTQYF.

The rearrangement joins TRBV2 to TRBJ2-5, with 7 bases matching TRBD1. V was clipped by 6 bases and J by 2 bases; unmatched bases: 3. Germline V CDR1 and CDR2: SNHLY, FYNNEI. The CDR3 runs 13 residues. CDR3 DNA: TGTGCCAGCAGAAGGGACAGACAAGAGACCCAGTACTTC. Encoded protein: CASRRDRQETQYF.

V is TRBV21-1 and J is TRBJ1-2. TRBV21-1 is deemed a pseudogene. The CDR3 has 16 residues. CDR3 in amino acids: CASSKAFRTGFYGYTF. In DNA, the CDR3 is TGTGCCAGCAGCAAAGCGTTCCGGACGGGCTTCTATGGCTACACCTTC.

The gene calls are TRBV7-9 and TRBJ2-3; the D gene is possibly TRBD2 (7 bases). The CDR3 is 17 residues long. Trimming removed 5 bases from V and 2 bases from J, with 20 bases in between. CDR1 is SEHNR and CDR2 is FQNEAQ in the germline V gene (reference sequence). The CDR3 sequence is CASSQRGAEQITDTQYF. The DNA for the CDR3 is TGTGCCAGCAGCCAACGGGGGGCCGAACAAATCACAGATACGCAGTATTTT.

V and J are TRBV7-9 and TRBJ1-1; D is perhaps TRBD1 (5 bases). This CDR3 is built from 16 residues. V was clipped by 4 bases and J by 5 bases, with 20 bases between them. Germline assignment: CDR1 SEHNR and CDR2 FQNEAQ (reference sequence). CDR3 DNA sequence: TGTGCCAGCAGCTCGGGCCGGAGACCGGAGGGGACTGAAGCTTTCTTT. Amino acid sequence: CASSSGRRPEGTEAFF.

The V and J genes are TRBV19 and TRBJ2-1; 11 nucleotides align to TRBD2. Germline V gene data show CDR1 as LNHDA and CDR2 as SQIVND (reference sequence). Losses at the gene ends were 5 bases for V and 5 bases for J; bases not matched to a gene: 5. This CDR3 comprises 15 residues. This CDR3 is CASSPLAGGNNEQFF. CDR3 DNA sequence: TGTGCCAGTAGTCCTCTAGCGGGGGGAAACAATGAGCAGTTCTTC.

The V gene is TRBV2, the J gene TRBJ2-1, with no clear D. Germline V gives CDR1 SNHLY, CDR2 FYNNEI. This CDR3 is built from 12 residues. V lost 3 bases to trimming and J lost 6 bases, with 6 bases between them. The CDR3: CASSDSFNEQFF. CDR3 nucleotides: TGTGCCAGCAGTGATAGCTTCAATGAGCAGTTCTTC.

The chain links TRBV24-1 to TRBJ2-5; tentatively, D is TRBD1 (6 bases). The CDR3 sequence is 16 residues long. The V gene's germline CDR1 is KGHDR and CDR2 SFDVKD. Trimming removed 9 bases from V and 1 base from J, with 20 bases in between. CDR3 loop: CATSTQGTTSQETQYF. CDR3 nucleotide sequence: TGTGCCACCTCGACACAGGGAACGACGAGCCAAGAGACCCAGTACTTC.

This chain uses TRBV28 with TRBJ1-1; tentatively, D is TRBD1 (5 bases). From germline, CDR1 is MDHEN and CDR2 SYDVKM. The CDR3 extends over 15 amino acids. V was trimmed by 8 bases and J by 9 bases, leaving 25 bases between them. The DNA of the CDR3 is TGTGCCAGCTCTGGTTTGGGTATGGGACCAATTAAAGCTTTCTTT. Protein product: CASSGLGMGPIKAFF.

The V and J genes are TRBV27 and TRBJ2-6; D ambiguous. The V end was cut by 6 bases, the J end by 4 bases, with 10 bases between. Germline CDR1 reads MNHEY; CDR2 reads SMNVEV (reference sequence). This CDR3 is 14 amino acids long. CDR3 coding DNA: TGTGCCAGCAGCCCCTCCCGGGGGGCCAACGTCCTGACTTTC. This gives the protein CASSPSRGANVLTF.

The V call is TRBV5-1, the J call TRBJ1-1, with D possibly matching TRBD1 (5 bases). Trimming took off 9 bases at V and 0 bases at J, with 12 bases between the two ends. The CDR3 is made up of 13 amino acids. CDR1 and CDR2 from the germline V gene are SGHRS and YFSETQ. CDR3 protein: CATKGHLNTEAFF. The DNA for the CDR3 is TGCGCCACCAAAGGACACTTGAACACTGAAGCTTTCTTT. The full variable domain, completed using reference TRBV5-1 and TRBJ1-1, is KAGVTQTPRYLIKTRGQQVTLSCSPISGHRSVSWYQQTPGQGLQFLFEYFSETQRNKGNFPGRFSGRQFSNSRSEMNVSTLELGDSALYLCATKGHLNTEAFFGQGTRLTVV.